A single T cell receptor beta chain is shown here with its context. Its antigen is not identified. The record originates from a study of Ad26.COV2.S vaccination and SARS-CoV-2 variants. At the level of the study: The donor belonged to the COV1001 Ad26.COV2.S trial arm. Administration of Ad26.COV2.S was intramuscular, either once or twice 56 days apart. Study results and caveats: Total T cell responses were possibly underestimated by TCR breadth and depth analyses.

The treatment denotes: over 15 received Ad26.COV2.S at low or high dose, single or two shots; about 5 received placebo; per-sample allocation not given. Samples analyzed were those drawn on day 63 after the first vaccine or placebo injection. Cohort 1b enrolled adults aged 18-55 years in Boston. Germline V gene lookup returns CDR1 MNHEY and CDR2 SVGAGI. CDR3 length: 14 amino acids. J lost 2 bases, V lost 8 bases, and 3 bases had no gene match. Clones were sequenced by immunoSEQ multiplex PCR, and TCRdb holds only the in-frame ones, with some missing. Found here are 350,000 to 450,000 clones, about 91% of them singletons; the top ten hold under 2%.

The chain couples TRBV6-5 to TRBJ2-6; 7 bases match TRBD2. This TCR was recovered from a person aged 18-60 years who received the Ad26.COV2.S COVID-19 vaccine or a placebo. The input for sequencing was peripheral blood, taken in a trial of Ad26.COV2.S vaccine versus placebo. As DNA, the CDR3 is TGTGCCAGCCGGGCGGGGGCTGGGGCCAACGTCCTGACTTTC. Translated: CASRAGAGANVLTF.